The TCR beta chain under discussion was sequenced for a study of OX40 agonist ivuxolimab in advanced cancers. TCRdb's copy holds only in-frame clones and misses some; the assay was immunoSEQ multiplex PCR. The sample carries around 97,000 clones, under 85% recorded once. V lost 0 bases and J lost 1, with 17 bases in between. Germline V CDR1 and CDR2: SGDLS, YYNGEE. This CDR3 spans 17 amino acids. General study results and limits: Dose levels from 0.1 to 3.0 mg/kg saw CD4+ and CD8+ blood T cells expand clonally by week 6.

Remarks on this clone: Its target is unknown.

The origin of this receptor is an adult with an advanced solid tumor such as melanoma, head and neck, liver or kidney cancer. The sequences come from CD4+ or CD8+ T cells sorted from blood, collected in a trial of the OX40 agonist ivuxolimab. This chain uses TRBV9 with TRBJ2-7, with a possible D match to TRBD1 (5 bases). CDR3 coding DNA: TGTGCCAGCAGCGTAGAGGACATTCCTCCGAGTTCCTACGAGCAGTACTTC. This sequence encodes CASSVEDIPPSSYEQYF.